A selection of T cell receptor beta chains follows, all from one sample in a study of blood T cell repertoires in COVID-19. Clones were sequenced by immunoSEQ multiplex PCR, and TCRdb holds only the in-frame ones, with some missing. The sample yields 65,000 or so clones, 70% to 90% seen once. Sequences were obtained from peripheral blood. The receptor source for this set is an elderly man with acute or convalescent COVID-19. Both conserved end residues are part of each CDR3. D genes are given only for firm matches. A row's size may be missing; if present it is once, few, many or a size class.

V gene	D gene	J gene	clone size	CDR3 DNA	CDR3 protein
TRBV7-9	-	TRBJ2-7	-	TGTGCCAGCAGCACCGGGACCTACGAGCAGTACTTC	CASSTGTYEQYF
TRBV7-2	-	TRBJ2-3	-	TGTGCCAGCAGCCCCGCAGATACGCAGTATTTT	CASSPADTQYF
TRBV4-1	TRBD2	TRBJ2-1	-	TGCGCCAGCAGCCCACACGGACTAGCGGGGGGAAATGAGCAGTTCTTC	CASSPHGLAGGNEQFF
TRBV7-9	-	TRBJ2-7	few	TGTGCCAGCAGCTTAACCACAGGGTTGGCCGAGCAGTACTTC	CASSLTTGLAEQYF
TRBV5-5	TRBD1	TRBJ1-5	-	TGTGCCAGCAGCTGGACAGGGAATCAGCCCCAGCATTTT	CASSWTGNQPQHF
TRBV18	TRBD2	TRBJ2-2	-	TGTGCCAGCTCACCACCTGGGACTAGCACCGGGGAGCTGTTTTTT	CASSPPGTSTGELFF
TRBV9	TRBD2	TRBJ2-2	-	TGTGCCAGCACTACGGGACTAGCCGGCACCGGGGAGCTGTTTTTT	CASTTGLAGTGELFF
TRBV2	-	TRBJ1-3	-	TGTGCCAGCAGTGTTAAGCTCCTCGAGAGGACCATATATTTT	CASSVKLLERTIYF
TRBV3-1/TRBV3-2	TRBD1	TRBJ1-1	-	TGTGCCAGCAGCCGACAGGGAAGAGCTGAAGCTTTCTTT	CASSRQGRAEAFF
TRBV3-1/TRBV3-2	TRBD1	TRBJ1-2	-	TGTGCCAGCAGCCTCCGGGGAGGGCAGGGGGCGAAAGGCTACACCTTC	CASSLRGGQGAKGYTF
TRBV3-1/TRBV3-2	-	TRBJ2-6	-	TGTGCCAGCAGCCAAGACAGGGTAGCTGGGGCCAACGTCCTGACTTTC	CASSQDRVAGANVLTF